This TCR beta chain was documented in a study of T cells after yellow fever vaccination. This clonotype occurred a few times. Its antigen is unknown. General study results and limits: Primary-vaccination clones mostly resurfaced post-booster (just under 98% CD4, just under 90% CD8). Only a minor proportion of clonotypes was detected across both CD4 and CD8 compartments.

Researchers made TCR cDNA using 5'RACE template switching, and this step added a universal primer site and UMIs. TCRdb reanalysed the 5' RACE reads using MiXCR and keeps one entry per CDR3 protein. The sample contains about 370,000 distinct CDR3 sequences, approximately 10% of which appear only once. V gave up 1 base and J gave up 3 bases, with 6 bases separating them. Germline V lookup: CDR1 SGHTA, CDR2 FQGTGA. CDR3 length: 13 residues. The receptor was derived from a man in his late teens or twenties who received the YFV17D yellow fever vaccine. The chain combines TRBV7-3 with TRBJ1-1, with D hard to call. This specimen consisted of PBMCs, obtained on the day of the first yellow fever vaccination. CDR3 loop: CASSLNFDTEAFF. In DNA, the CDR3 is TGTGCCAGCAGCTTAAACTTCGACACTGAAGCTTTCTTT.